This T cell receptor (beta chain) was retrieved from a study of T cells in Graves' hyperthyroidism and ophthalmopathy. Individuals with ophthalmopathy presented a Clinical Activity Score of at least 3, a NOSPECS grade of at least 4 and a duration under 3 months. Uncontrolled infection, other autoimmune disease, pregnancy or lactation disqualified patients from enrolment. This clonotype was picked up a small number of times. Amplified TCR beta CDR3 regions derived from RNA transcripts. The HTBI primer set drove a first-round RT-PCR of the TCR CDR3. TCRdb independently ran MiXCR on the multiplex PCR reads; one entry per CDR3 protein. The data hold 640,000 or so distinct CDR3 sequences, with over 12% observed a single time. V lost 2 bases and J 0 bases, leaving 12 bases between the germline ends. CDR3 length: 17 amino acids. Germline V gives CDR1 SGDLS, CDR2 YYNGEE.

The sequence came from a woman under 30 with Graves' ophthalmopathy. This chain links TRBV9 with TRBJ2-6, with D unresolved. What was sequenced was blood. The CDR3 nucleotides are TGTGCCAGCAGCGTCGATATCGGAACCTCTGGGGCCAACGTCCTGACTTTC. It is translated as CASSVDIGTSGANVLTF.